This T cell receptor (beta chain) appears in the sequencing data of a study of CD8+CD57+ T cells in acquired aplastic anemia. The use of genomic DNA as template underpinned the TCR beta VDJ and CDR3 profiling. Each CDR3 protein gets one entry after TCRdb re-called the reads with MiXCR. Of around 500,000 distinct CDR3 sequences in the sample, about a third are singletons; the top ten hold nearly 0.85%. Patients picked for sequencing had shown CD8+CD57+ cell expansion detected by flow cytometry. Germline loops: CDR1 SGHTA, CDR2 FQGTGA. Trimming took 3 bases from V and 1 from J, leaving 9 bases between them. The CDR3 sequence is 14 residues long. At least ten counts were recorded for this clonotype.

This receptor was taken from a human donor with aplastic anemia. The sample was sorted CD4+, CD8+, or CD8+CD57+ T cells (not recorded which) from PBMCs. J is TRBJ1-2 and V is TRBV7-3; D might be TRBD1 (5 bases). CDR3 in amino acids: CASSFDSFNYGYTF. CDR3 DNA sequence: TGTGCCAGCAGCTTTGACAGTTTTAACTATGGCTACACCTTC.